These T cell receptor beta chains were read from a single sample in a study of blood T cell repertoires in COVID-19. The method was immunoSEQ multiplex PCR; TCRdb's version includes in-frame clones alone and lacks a portion of them. The sample has approximately 200,000 clones; roughly 90% are singletons. Sequencing was done on a sample of peripheral blood. The receptor source for this set is a woman aged 55-69 years with acute or convalescent COVID-19. Both conserved end residues are part of each CDR3. The D gene is left open where the match is weak. The size entry is marked missing in some rows and otherwise reads once, few, many or a size class.

TRBJ2-1,TRBV28,.,.,TGTGCCACCGGACTTGCTCTTCACAATGAGCAGTTCTTC,CATGLALHNEQFF
TRBJ2-2,TRBV6-6,few,.,TGTGCCAGCAGACAGGGCCAGAGCGGGGAGCTGTTTTTT,CASRQGQSGELFF
TRBJ1-5,TRBV27,few,.,TGTGCCAGCAGTTTAACAGGATTTGGCAATCAGCCCCAGCATTTT,CASSLTGFGNQPQHF
TRBJ2-5,TRBV18,.,TRBD2,TGTGCCAGCTCACCAGGACTAGCTCCCGAGACCCAGTACTTC,CASSPGLAPETQYF
TRBJ2-1,TRBV9,.,.,TGTGCCAGCAGTGGACTGACGCACTCCTACAATGAGCAGTTCTTC,CASSGLTHSYNEQFF
TRBJ2-7,TRBV7-9,once,TRBD1,TGTGCCAGCAGCGTCCCGGGACAGGGGAACGAGCAGTACTTC,CASSVPGQGNEQYF
TRBJ1-5,TRBV28,.,TRBD1,TGTGCCAGCAGTCTTCTAGGGGGCACCAATCAGCCCCAGCATTTT,CASSLLGGTNQPQHF
TRBJ1-2,TRBV7-9,.,.,TGTGCCAGCAGCTTAAGTTACAGGTTCTTC,CASSLSYRFF
TRBJ1-2,TRBV30,.,TRBD1,TGTGCCTGGAGTCCTGACAGGGTTAACTATGGCTACACCTTC,CAWSPDRVNYGYTF
TRBJ1-2,TRBV5-6,once,.,TGTGCCAGCAGCTTGGCCGCGGGGCTGGAGGAAGGCTACACCTTC,CASSLAAGLEEGYTF
TRBJ1-3,TRBV3-1/TRBV3-2,.,.,TGTGCCAGCAGCCTACAGCGGGGGTCGGGAAACACCATATATTTT,CASSLQRGSGNTIYF
TRBJ2-1,TRBV11-3,.,TRBD2,TGTGCCAGCAGCTCCGGGACTAGCGATGGTGAGCAGTTCTTC,CASSSGTSDGEQFF
TRBJ1-6,TRBV6-1,.,TRBD1,TGTGCCAGCAGTGCGCGGGACAGGGGAGACTATAATTCACCCCTCCACTTT,CASSARDRGDYNSPLHF
TRBJ1-4,TRBV7-8,.,.,TGTGCCAGCAGCGCCATCAGGGGTACCCCGTTGTTTTTT,CASSAIRGTPLFF
TRBJ2-1,TRBV11-3,.,.,TGTGCCAGCAGCCCAACTAGGAACTACAATGAGCAGTTCTTC,CASSPTRNYNEQFF
TRBJ1-2,TRBV10-2,.,TRBD1,TGCGCCAGCAGGATGGGACAGGGGAACTATGGCTACACCTTC,CASRMGQGNYGYTF
TRBJ1-2,TRBV7-9,once,.,TGTGCCAGCAGCCTCGGAGAAGCCGTTGGGGGCTACTATGGCTACACCTTC,CASSLGEAVGGYYGYTF
TRBJ1-2,TRBV7-9,.,.,TGTGCCAGCAGCTTAGGACAGGCTGGGGGCTACACCTTC,CASSLGQAGGYTF
TRBJ1-1,TRBV15,.,.,TGTGCCACCAGCAGAGATCGAGGGGAGGGCACTGAAGCTTTCTTT,CATSRDRGEGTEAFF
TRBJ1-2,TRBV10-3,.,TRBD1,TGTGCCATCAGCACGGACAGGGGCGACTATGGCTACACCTTC,CAISTDRGDYGYTF
TRBJ2-4,TRBV19,.,.,TGTGCCAGTAGTATTGGGCTCGAAAACATTCAGTACTTC,CASSIGLENIQYF
TRBJ1-6,TRBV19,once,.,TGTGCCAGTAGTATAGACCGGGGTAATTCACCCCTCCACTTT,CASSIDRGNSPLHF
TRBJ2-1,TRBV6-4,few,TRBD1,TGTGCCAGCAGAATGGACAGGGGCTCCTACAATGAGCAGTTCTTC,CASRMDRGSYNEQFF
TRBJ1-3,TRBV19,.,.,TGTGCCAGTAGTACACAGGACAGCTCTGGAAACACCATATATTTT,CASSTQDSSGNTIYF
TRBJ2-1,TRBV7-9,once,.,TGTGCCAGCAGCCGCCGGGACATCGAAAGGAATGAGCAGTTCTTC,CASSRRDIERNEQFF
TRBJ1-2,TRBV18,.,.,TGTGCCAGCTCACCACCATACACAGGGCATGGCTACACCTTC,CASSPPYTGHGYTF
TRBJ1-6,TRBV19,.,.,TGTGCCAGTAGCAGAGGGGGTCGGAAGGGTTCACCCCTCCACTTT,CASSRGGRKGSPLHF
TRBJ1-4,TRBV7-2,.,TRBD1,TGTGCCAGCAGCTCAAAGAACAGGGGGAACAATGAAAAACTGTTTTTT,CASSSKNRGNNEKLFF